These 25 T cell receptor beta chains came from one sample sequenced in a study of T cells expressing NK-cell markers. From the 5' RACE reads, TCRdb lists one entry per CDR3 protein and no DNA. This sample contains about half a million distinct CDR3 sequences. The sequenced material came from blood T cells: a sorted CD56 or NKG2C T cell subset, CD4+ or CD8+ T cells, or bulk PBMC T cells (not recorded which). Every receptor here comes from a woman aged 45 to 65 in good health.

The chain joins TRBV3-1 to TRBJ2-5; TCRdb's D gene call, TRBD2, goes unchecked for lack of DNA. This CDR3 has 13 amino acids. The germline V gene encodes CDR1 LGHDT and CDR2 YNNKEL (reference sequence). The CDR3 reads CASSQGREETQYF.

The J gene is TRBJ2-1, the V gene TRBV5-1; the D call of TRBD2 rests on TCRdb alone, since no DNA is present to check it. Germline V gives CDR1 SGHRS, CDR2 YFSETQ. The length of the CDR3 is 18 residues. CDR3 region: CASSLLGLAGYSYNEQFF.

This rearrangement joins TRBV20-1 to TRBJ1-2. CDR1 and CDR2 from the germline V gene are DFQATT and SNEGSKA (reference sequence). The CDR3 covers 14 residues. CDR3 amino acids: CSARDVRTQYGYTF.

CDR3 loop: CSVEGSDRGFSPDTQYF. This chain joins TRBV29-1 and TRBJ2-3; TCRdb outputs TRBD1, but without DNA this stays unchecked. CDR1 is SQVTM, CDR2 ANQGSEA, per germline. The CDR3 runs to 17 residues.

This chain uses TRBV7-3 with TRBJ2-1; TCRdb's assignment of TRBD1 cannot be checked, as there is no DNA. The V gene's germline CDR1 is SGHTA and CDR2 FQGTGA. The length of the CDR3 is 17 residues. The chain's CDR3 is CASSLRGSPGPYNEQFF.

The chain is built from TRBV6-1 and TRBJ2-7; the TCRdb D gene call, TRBD1, has no DNA to confirm it. The CDR3 consists of 15 residues. Germline CDR1 MNHNS, CDR2 SASEGT. This chain's CDR3 is CASSWRQGDSYEQYF.

This rearrangement joins TRBV12-3 or TRBV12-4 to TRBJ2-5; without DNA, the TCRdb call of TRBD1 cannot be checked. The CDR3 contains 13 residues. The CDR3 protein is CASGQGIAETQYF.

V usage is TRBV6-1 and J usage is TRBJ2-1. The CDR3 covers 12 residues. Germline CDR1 reads MNHNS; CDR2 reads SASEGT. The CDR3: CASSASLNEQFF.

V is TRBV27 and J is TRBJ2-1; lacking DNA, the TRBD1 call made by TCRdb goes unchecked. This CDR3 spans 15 amino acids. Germline CDR1 reads MNHEY; CDR2 reads SMNVEV (reference sequence). The chain's CDR3 is CASMGRRRVYNEQFF.

This rearrangement joins TRBV6-6 to TRBJ1-3. CDR1 is MNHNY, CDR2 SVGAGI, per germline (reference sequence). The CDR3 extends over 16 amino acids. This CDR3 reads CASSYSIAGPGNTIYF.

The chain couples TRBV3-1 to TRBJ2-7; TCRdb calls TRBD1, which cannot be checked without DNA. The CDR3 is made up of 15 amino acids. Per germline, CDR1 LGHDT and CDR2 YNNKEL (reference sequence). The CDR3 sequence is CASSHRTGVGGEQYF.

V and J are TRBV5-1 and TRBJ1-2; TCRdb lists TRBD1, though no DNA is available to test this call. The CDR3 totals 13 residues. Looked up from germline, CDR1 is SGHRS and CDR2 is YFSETQ. The CDR3 sequence: CASSYRDNGGYTF.

The chain recombines TRBV20-1 with TRBJ2-1; TCRdb's D call, TRBD2, is unchecked because there is no DNA. There are 19 residues in the CDR3. Germline loops: CDR1 DFQATT, CDR2 SNEGSKA (reference sequence). CDR3 sequence reads: CSARVGGWQSGSSYNEQFF.

The gene calls are TRBV5-4 and TRBJ1-2. The CDR3 covers 15 residues. Germline V gene data show CDR1 as SGHNT and CDR2 as YYREEE (reference sequence). The chain's CDR3 is CASSSTEGYIRGYTF.

The chain employs TRBV6-6 and TRBJ2-1; as DNA is missing, the TRBD2 call by TCRdb cannot be tested. This CDR3 is 15 amino acids long. Germline loops: CDR1 MNHNY, CDR2 SVGAGI (reference sequence). The CDR3 region is CASSPRGSVVNEQFF.

The chain links TRBV20-1 to TRBJ1-2. CDR3 length: 13 amino acids. Germline assignment: CDR1 DFQATT and CDR2 SNEGSKA (reference sequence). CDR3 protein: CSARDGVNYGYTF.

The chain links TRBV7-9 to TRBJ2-1; the TRBD1 assignment by TCRdb is unverifiable without DNA. CDR1 and CDR2 from the germline V gene are SEHNR and FQNEAQ (reference sequence). CDR3 size: 14 residues. The CDR3 loop reads CASSFGDPYNEQFF.

The gene calls are TRBV7-2 and TRBJ2-1; TCRdb calls TRBD2, which cannot be checked without DNA. The germline CDR1 and CDR2 sequences are SGHTA and FQGNSA. The CDR3 extends over 15 amino acids. The CDR3 protein is CASSLGGRALNEQFF. Drawing the rest from reference TRBV7-2 and TRBJ2-1, the complete variable domain is GAGVSQSPSNKVTEKGKDVELRCDPISGHTALYWYRQSLGQGLEFLIYFQGNSAPDKSGLPSDRFSAERTGGSVSTLTIQRTQQEDSAVYLCASSLGGRALNEQFFGPGTRLTVL.

This sequence joins TRBV5-1 and TRBJ2-5. CDR1 is SGHRS and CDR2 is YFSETQ in the germline V gene. CDR3 length: 13 amino acids. The CDR3: CASSLVTKETQYF.

The rearrangement joins TRBV9 to TRBJ2-3; the D call from TCRdb, TRBD1, cannot be confirmed without DNA. This CDR3 has 16 residues. Germline V gene sequence: CDR1 SGDLS, CDR2 YYNGEE. CDR3 amino acids: CASGLSASPNSDTQYF.

The chain combines TRBV6-2 or TRBV6-3 with TRBJ2-2; the D call of TRBD2 rests on TCRdb alone, since no DNA is present to check it. This CDR3 spans 13 amino acids. Germline assignment: CDR1 MNHEY and CDR2 SVGEGT. CDR3 in amino acids: CASRGLNTGELFF.

The chain employs TRBV28 and TRBJ2-7. Germline assignment: CDR1 MDHEN and CDR2 SYDVKM. CDR3 size: 11 residues. Here the CDR3 reads CASSETRKQYF.

The V and J genes are TRBV12-3 or TRBV12-4 and TRBJ1-2. The CDR3 length is 13 residues. CDR3 in amino acids: CASSHRRLGGYTF.

The chain recombines TRBV7-9 with TRBJ1-1; absent DNA, TCRdb's TRBD1 call cannot be checked. The length of the CDR3 is 15 residues. CDR1 is SEHNR, CDR2 FQNEAQ, per germline (reference sequence). This chain's CDR3 is CASSLKGQGFTEAFF.

The chain is built from TRBV4-1 and TRBJ2-2; TCRdb designates TRBD1, a call that cannot be tested without DNA. The CDR3 is 16 amino acids. The germline CDR1 and CDR2 sequences are MGHRA and YSYEKL. CDR3 amino acids: CASSPIGTPNTGELFF.